This record looks at one T cell receptor (beta chain) sequence and its context. The data belong to a study of molecular identifiers for immune sequencing clone quantification. Each CDR3 protein gets one entry after TCRdb re-called the PCR reads with MiXCR. Seen here are some 590,000 distinct CDR3 sequences, 25% observed once, and the top ten hold about 0.8%. The CDR3 is made up of 14 amino acids. Trimming took 10 bases from V and 5 from J; bases not matched to a gene: 8. Input material: naive CD8+ T cells from blood, with Jurkat cell RNA spiked in. Subset here: FACS-sorted CD8+CD4-CCR7+CD45RA+ naive T cells. The sequence derives from a human donor in good health. Some libraries in this study had Jurkat cell RNA spiked in. The chain combines TRBV12-3 or TRBV12-4 with TRBJ2-1, with 10 bases aligning to TRBD2. For the CDR3, the DNA is TGTGCCACACGAGCGGGAGGGCACAACAATGAGCAGTTCTTC. Translation gives CATRAGGHNNEQFF.